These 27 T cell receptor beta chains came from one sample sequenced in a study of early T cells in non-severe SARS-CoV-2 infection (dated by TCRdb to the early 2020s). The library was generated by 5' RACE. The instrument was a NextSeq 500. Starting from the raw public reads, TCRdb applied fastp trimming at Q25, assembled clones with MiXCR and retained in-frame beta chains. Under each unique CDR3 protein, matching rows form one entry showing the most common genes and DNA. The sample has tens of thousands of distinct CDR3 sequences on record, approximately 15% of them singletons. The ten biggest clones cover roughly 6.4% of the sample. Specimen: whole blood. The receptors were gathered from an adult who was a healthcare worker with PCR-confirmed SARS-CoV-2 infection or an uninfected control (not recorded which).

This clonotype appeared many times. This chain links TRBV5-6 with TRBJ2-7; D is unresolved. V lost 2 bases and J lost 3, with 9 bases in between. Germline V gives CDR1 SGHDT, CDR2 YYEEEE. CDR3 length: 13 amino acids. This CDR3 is CASSFDGDYEQYF. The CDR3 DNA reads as TGTGCCAGCAGCTTTGACGGAGACTACGAGCAGTACTTC.

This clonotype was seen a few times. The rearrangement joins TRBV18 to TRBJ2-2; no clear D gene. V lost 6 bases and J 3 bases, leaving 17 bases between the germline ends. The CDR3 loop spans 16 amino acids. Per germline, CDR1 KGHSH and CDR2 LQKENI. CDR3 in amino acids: CASSRSPPGYTGELFF. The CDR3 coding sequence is TGTGCCAGCTCGCGATCACCCCCAGGATACACCGGGGAGCTGTTTTTT.

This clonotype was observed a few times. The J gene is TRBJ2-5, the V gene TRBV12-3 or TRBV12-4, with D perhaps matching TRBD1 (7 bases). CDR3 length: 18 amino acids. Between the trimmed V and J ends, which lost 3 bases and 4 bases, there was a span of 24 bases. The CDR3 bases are TGTGCCAGCAGTTTCGACGCAGGGGGGATTAGGCAGGGAGAGACCCAGTACTTC. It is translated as CASSFDAGGIRQGETQYF.

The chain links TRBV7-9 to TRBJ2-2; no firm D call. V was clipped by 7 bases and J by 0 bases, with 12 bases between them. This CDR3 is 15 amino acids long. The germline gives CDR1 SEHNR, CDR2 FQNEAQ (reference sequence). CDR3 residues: CASTSERPNTGELFF. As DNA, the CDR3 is TGTGCCAGCACCTCGGAGCGCCCGAACACCGGGGAGCTGTTTTTT.

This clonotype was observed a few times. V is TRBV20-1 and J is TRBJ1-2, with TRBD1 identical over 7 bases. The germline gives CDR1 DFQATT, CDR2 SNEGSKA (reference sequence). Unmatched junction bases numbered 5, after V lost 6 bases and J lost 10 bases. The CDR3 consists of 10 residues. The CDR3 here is CSAWDRHYTF. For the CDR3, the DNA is TGCAGTGCGTGGGACAGACACTACACCTTC.

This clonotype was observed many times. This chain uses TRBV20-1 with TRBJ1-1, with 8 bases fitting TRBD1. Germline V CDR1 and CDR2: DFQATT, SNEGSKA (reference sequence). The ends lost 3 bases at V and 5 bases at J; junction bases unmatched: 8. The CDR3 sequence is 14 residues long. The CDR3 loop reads CSASWTGSGTEAFF. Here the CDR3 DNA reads TGCAGTGCTAGTTGGACAGGGTCGGGTACTGAAGCTTTCTTT.

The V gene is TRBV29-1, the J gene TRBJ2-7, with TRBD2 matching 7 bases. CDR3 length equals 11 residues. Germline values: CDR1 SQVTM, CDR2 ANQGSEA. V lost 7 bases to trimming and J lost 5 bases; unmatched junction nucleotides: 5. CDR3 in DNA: TGCAGCGGCGGGAGTGCCAACGAGCAGTACTTC. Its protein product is CSGGSANEQYF.

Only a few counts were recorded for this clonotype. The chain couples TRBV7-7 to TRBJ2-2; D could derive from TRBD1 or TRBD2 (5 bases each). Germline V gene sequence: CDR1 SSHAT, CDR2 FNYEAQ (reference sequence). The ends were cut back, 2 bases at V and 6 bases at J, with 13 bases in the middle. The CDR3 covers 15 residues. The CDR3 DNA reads TGTGCCAGCAGCTTATCTTCAGGGAGTGCCGGGGAGCTGTTTTTT. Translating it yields CASSLSSGSAGELFF.

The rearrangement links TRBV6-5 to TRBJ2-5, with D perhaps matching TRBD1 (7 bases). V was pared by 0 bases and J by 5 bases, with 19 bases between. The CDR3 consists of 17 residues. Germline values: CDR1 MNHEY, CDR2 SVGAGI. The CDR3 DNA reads TGTGCCAGCAGTTACTCGAGTAGCTTCCCAGGGGGGGAGACCCAGTACTTC. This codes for CASSYSSSFPGGETQYF.

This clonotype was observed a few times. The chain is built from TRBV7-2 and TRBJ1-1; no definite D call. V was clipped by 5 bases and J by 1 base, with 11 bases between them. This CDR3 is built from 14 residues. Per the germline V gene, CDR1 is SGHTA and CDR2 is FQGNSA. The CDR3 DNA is TGTGCCAGCAGCCCCGGTAAGGGGAACACTGAAGCTTTCTTT. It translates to CASSPGKGNTEAFF.

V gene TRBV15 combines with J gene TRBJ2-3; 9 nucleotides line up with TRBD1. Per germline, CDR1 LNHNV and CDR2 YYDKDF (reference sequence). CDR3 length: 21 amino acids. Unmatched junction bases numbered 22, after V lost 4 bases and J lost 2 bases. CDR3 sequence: CATSKLGALSGTGTATDTQYF. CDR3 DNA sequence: TGTGCCACCAGCAAACTCGGGGCCTTATCCGGGACAGGGACCGCCACAGATACGCAGTATTTT.

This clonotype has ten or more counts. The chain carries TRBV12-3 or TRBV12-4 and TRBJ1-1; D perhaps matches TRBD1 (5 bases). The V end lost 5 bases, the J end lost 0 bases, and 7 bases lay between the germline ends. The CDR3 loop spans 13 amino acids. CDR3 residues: CASSGTVNTEAFF. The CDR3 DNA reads TGTGCCAGCAGTGGGACGGTGAACACTGAAGCTTTCTTT.

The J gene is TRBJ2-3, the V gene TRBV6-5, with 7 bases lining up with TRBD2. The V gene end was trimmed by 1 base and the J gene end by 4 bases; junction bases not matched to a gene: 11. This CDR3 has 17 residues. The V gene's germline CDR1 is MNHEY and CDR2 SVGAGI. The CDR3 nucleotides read TGTGCCAGCAGTTACTACGGCGGGAGAGGGTGGGCAGATACGCAGTATTTT. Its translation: CASSYYGGRGWADTQYF.

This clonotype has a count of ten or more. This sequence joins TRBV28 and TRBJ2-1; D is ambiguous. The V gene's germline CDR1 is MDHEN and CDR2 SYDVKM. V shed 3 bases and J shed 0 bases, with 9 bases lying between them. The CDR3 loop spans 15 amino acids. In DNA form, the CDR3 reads TGTGCCAGCAGTTTGACCAGAAGCTCCTACAATGAGCAGTTCTTC. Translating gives CASSLTRSSYNEQFF. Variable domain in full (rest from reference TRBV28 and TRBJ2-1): DVKVTQSSRYLVKRTGEKVFLECVQDMDHENMFWYRQDPGLGLRLIYFSYDVKMKEKGDIPEGYSVSREKKERFSLILESASTNQTSMYLCASSLTRSSYNEQFFGPGTRLTVL.

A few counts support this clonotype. The CDR3, as DNA: TGTGCCAGCAGACTAGGACAGGTTCGGAACAATGAGCAGTTCTTC. Protein sequence: CASRLGQVRNNEQFF. The chain couples TRBV6-5 to TRBJ2-1, with TRBD1 matching 7 bases. The CDR3 loop spans 15 amino acids. Germline V lookup: CDR1 MNHEY, CDR2 SVGAGI. The ends lost 6 bases at V and 5 bases at J; junction bases unmatched: 10.

The chain's CDR3 is CASSAPGTGDEAFF. CDR3 DNA sequence: TGTGCCAGCAGTGCGCCTGGGACAGGGGATGAAGCTTTCTTT. The chain joins TRBV2 to TRBJ1-1; 10 bases match TRBD1. In germline, CDR1 is SNHLY, CDR2 FYNNEI. CDR3 length equals 14 residues. V was clipped by 4 bases and J by 7 bases; unmatched bases: 6.

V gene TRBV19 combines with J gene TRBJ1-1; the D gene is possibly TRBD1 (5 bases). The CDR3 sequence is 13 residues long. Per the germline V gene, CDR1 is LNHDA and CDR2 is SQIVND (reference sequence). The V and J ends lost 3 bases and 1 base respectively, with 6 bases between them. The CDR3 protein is CASSMGGNTEAFF. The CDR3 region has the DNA TGTGCCAGTAGTATGGGGGGGAACACTGAAGCTTTCTTT.

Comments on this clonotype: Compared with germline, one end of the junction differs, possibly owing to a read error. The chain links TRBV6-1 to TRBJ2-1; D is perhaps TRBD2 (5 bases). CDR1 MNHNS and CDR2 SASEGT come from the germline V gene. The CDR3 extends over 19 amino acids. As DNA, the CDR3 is TGTGCCAGCAGTGGTAGACTTCAACTACTCCGGGGATCCTACAATGAGCAGTTGTTC. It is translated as CASSGRLQLLRGSYNEQLF.

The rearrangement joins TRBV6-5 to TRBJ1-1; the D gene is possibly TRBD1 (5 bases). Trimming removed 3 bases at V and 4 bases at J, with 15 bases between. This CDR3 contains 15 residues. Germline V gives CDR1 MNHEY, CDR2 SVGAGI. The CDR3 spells CASSYSRAGGTEAFF. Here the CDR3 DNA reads TGTGCCAGCAGTTATTCCAGGGCTGGTGGCACTGAAGCTTTCTTT.

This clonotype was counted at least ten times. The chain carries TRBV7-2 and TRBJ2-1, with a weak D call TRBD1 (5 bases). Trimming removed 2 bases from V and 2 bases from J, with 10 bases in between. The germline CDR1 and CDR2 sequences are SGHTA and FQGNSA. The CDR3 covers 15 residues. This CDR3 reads CASSLHRNTYNEQFF. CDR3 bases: TGTGCCAGCAGCTTACACAGGAACACCTACAATGAGCAGTTCTTC.

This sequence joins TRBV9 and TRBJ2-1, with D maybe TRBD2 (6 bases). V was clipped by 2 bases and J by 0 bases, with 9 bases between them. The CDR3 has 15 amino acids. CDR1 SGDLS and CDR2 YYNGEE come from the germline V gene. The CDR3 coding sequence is TGTGCCAGCAGCGTTTCGGACTACTCCTACAATGAGCAGTTCTTC. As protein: CASSVSDYSYNEQFF. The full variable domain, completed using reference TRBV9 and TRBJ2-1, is DSGVTQTPKHLITATGQRVTLRCSPRSGDLSVYWYQQSLDQGLQFLIQYYNGEERAKGNILERFSAQQFPDLHSELNLSSLELGDSALYFCASSVSDYSYNEQFFGPGTRLTVL.

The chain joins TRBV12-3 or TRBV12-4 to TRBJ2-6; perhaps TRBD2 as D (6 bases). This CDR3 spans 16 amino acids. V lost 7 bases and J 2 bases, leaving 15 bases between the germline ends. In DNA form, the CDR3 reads TGTGCCAGCACCTTGGGGGGAATAACTGGGGCCAACGTCCTGACTTTC. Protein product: CASTLGGITGANVLTF.

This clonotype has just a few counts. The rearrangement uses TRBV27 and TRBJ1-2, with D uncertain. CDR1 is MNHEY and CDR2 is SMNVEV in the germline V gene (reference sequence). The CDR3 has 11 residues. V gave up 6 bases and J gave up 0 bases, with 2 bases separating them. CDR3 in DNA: TGTGCCAGCAGGACTAACTATGGCTACACCTTC. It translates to CASRTNYGYTF.

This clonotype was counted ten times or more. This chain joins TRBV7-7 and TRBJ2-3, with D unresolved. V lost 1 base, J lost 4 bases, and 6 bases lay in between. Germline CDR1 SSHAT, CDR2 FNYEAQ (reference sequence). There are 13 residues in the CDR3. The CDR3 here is CASSLGLADTQYF. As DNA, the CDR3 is TGTGCCAGCAGCTTAGGTTTAGCAGATACGCAGTATTTT.

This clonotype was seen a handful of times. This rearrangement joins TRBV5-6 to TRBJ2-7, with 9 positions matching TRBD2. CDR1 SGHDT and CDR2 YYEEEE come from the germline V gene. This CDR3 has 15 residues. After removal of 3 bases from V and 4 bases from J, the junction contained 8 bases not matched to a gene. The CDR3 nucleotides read TGTGCCAGCAGCTCCGGAGCGGGAGGACCTTACGAGCAGTACTTC. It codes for CASSSGAGGPYEQYF.

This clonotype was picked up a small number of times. The CDR3 loop is CASSVVGGETEAFF. The CDR3 nucleotides read TGTGCCAGCAGCGTAGTAGGGGGAGAAACTGAAGCTTTCTTT. The chain is built from TRBV9 and TRBJ1-1; possible D gene TRBD1, 6 bases. Germline-derived CDR1 and CDR2 are SGDLS and YYNGEE. V gave up 0 bases and J gave up 5 bases, with 11 bases separating them. CDR3 size: 14 residues.

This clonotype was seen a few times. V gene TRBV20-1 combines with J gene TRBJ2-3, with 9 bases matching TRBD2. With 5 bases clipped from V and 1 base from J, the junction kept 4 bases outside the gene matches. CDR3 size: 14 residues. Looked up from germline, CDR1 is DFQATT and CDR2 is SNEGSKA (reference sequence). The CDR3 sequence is CSAFSGSGTDTQYF. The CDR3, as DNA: TGCAGTGCTTTTAGCGGGAGTGGCACAGATACGCAGTATTTT.